The source of this T cell receptor beta chain is a study of a mutant IDH1 vaccine in newly diagnosed glioma. Study context: Initiation of the vaccine course occurred 4-6 weeks after radiotherapy alone, or alongside temozolomide cycles. Previous treatment comprised radiotherapy, temozolomide, or both, mostly both. Study findings and constraints: It was 85% to 95% of patients that developed vaccine-induced immune responses.

This CDR3 is built from 13 residues. V lost 10 bases, J lost 6 bases, and 11 bases stayed unmatched. Per the germline V gene, CDR1 is MRHNA and CDR2 is SNTAGT. The time point: week 11, during vaccination. With topical imiquimod, each dose of the vaccine consisted of 300 ug of mutant IDH1 20-mer peptide. Sequenced by immunoSEQ multiplex PCR; TCRdb stores in-frame clones only, minus some. Among fewer than 75,000 clones listed, less than 85% were seen once. For this clone: Antigen specificity is unknown.

Source: PBMCs, taken from a glioma patient whose treatment included an IDH1 peptide vaccine. The TCR sequence derives from a woman aged 45-65 years with glioma. J is TRBJ1-2 and V is TRBV6-4; the match to TRBD1 covers 7 bases. CDR3 in amino acids: CATLKGAGDGYTF. CDR3 sequence (DNA): TGTGCCACCCTGAAGGGGGCAGGGGATGGCTACACCTTC.